This T cell receptor beta chain was sequenced for a study of cytomegalovirus exposure and HLA in healthy donors. The CDR3 covers 14 residues. CDR1 is MNHNS and CDR2 is SASEGT in the germline V gene. V lost 4 bases and J lost 0, with 9 bases in between. The PCR contained 60 Vbeta and 13 Jbeta primers. Sequenced by immunoSEQ multiplex PCR; TCRdb stores in-frame clones only, minus some. This table has around 260,000 clones, about four fifths appearing once. Study findings and constraints: By HLA locus, TCR association rates varied in a later analysis, with DRB1 showing the most and HLA-C the fewest.

As for this clone: Its antigen is undetermined.

The sample taken for sequencing was PBMCs. This receptor was obtained from a girl aged 2 to 10 in good health and CMV-seronegative. V gene TRBV6-1 combines with J gene TRBJ1-1, with unresolved D. The CDR3: CASSGNRLNTEAFF. The CDR3 DNA sequence: TGTGCCAGCAGTGGAAACAGACTGAACACTGAAGCTTTCTTT.